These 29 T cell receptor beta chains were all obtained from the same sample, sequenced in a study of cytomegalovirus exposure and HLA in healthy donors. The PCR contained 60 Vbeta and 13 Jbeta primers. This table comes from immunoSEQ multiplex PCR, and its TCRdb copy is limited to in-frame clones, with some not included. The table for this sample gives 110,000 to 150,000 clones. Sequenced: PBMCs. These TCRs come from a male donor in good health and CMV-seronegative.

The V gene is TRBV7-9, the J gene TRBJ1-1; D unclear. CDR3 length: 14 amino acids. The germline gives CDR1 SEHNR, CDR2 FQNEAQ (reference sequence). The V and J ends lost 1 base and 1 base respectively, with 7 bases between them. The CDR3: CASSLDGGNTEAFF. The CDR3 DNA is TGTGCCAGCAGCTTAGATGGAGGGAACACTGAAGCTTTCTTT.

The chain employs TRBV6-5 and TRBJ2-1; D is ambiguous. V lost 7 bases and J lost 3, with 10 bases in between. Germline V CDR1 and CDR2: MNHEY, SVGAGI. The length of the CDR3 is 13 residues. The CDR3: CASKSPGYNEQFF. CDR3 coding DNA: TGTGCCAGCAAATCCCCAGGCTACAATGAGCAGTTCTTC.

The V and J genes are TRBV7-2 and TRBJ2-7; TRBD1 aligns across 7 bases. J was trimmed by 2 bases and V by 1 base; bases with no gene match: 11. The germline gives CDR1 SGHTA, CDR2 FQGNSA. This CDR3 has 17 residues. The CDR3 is CASSLGGRDRRAYEQYF. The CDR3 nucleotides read TGTGCCAGCAGCTTAGGGGGCCGGGACAGAAGAGCCTACGAGCAGTACTTC.

CDR3 sequence (DNA): TGCGCCAGCAGCTCACTGGGCAACAATGAGCAGTTCTTC. This gives the protein CASSSLGNNEQFF. This sequence joins TRBV5-1 and TRBJ2-1; no firm D call. The germline V and J ends were trimmed by 3 bases and 5 bases, with 9 bases remaining between them. The CDR3 is 13 amino acids. Germline V gene lookup returns CDR1 SGHRS and CDR2 YFSETQ.

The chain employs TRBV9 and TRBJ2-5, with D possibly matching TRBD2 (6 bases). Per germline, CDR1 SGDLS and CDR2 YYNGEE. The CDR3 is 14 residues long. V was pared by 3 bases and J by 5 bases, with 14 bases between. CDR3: CASSARDFGETQYF. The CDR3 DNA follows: TGTGCCAGCAGCGCTAGGGACTTCGGGGAGACCCAGTACTTC.

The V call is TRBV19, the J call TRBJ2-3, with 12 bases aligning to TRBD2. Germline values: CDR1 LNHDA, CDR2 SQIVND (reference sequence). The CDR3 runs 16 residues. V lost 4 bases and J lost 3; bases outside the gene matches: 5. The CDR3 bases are TGTGCCAGTAGTACGCTAGCGGGAGGGGTGACAGATACGCAGTATTTT. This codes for CASSTLAGGVTDTQYF.

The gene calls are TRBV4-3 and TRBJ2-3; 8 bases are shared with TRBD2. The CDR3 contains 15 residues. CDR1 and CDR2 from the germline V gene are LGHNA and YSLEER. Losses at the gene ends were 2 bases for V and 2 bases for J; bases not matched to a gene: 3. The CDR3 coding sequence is TGCGCCAGCAGCCAACGGGGACTAGACACAGATACGCAGTATTTT. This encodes CASSQRGLDTDTQYF.

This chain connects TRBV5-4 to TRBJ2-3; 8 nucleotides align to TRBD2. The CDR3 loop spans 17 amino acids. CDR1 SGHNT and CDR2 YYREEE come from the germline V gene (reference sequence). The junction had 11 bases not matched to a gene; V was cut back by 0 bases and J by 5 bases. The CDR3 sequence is CASSLVGSGTLRDTQYF. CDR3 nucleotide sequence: TGTGCCAGCAGCTTGGTAGGTAGCGGGACCTTAAGAGATACGCAGTATTTT.

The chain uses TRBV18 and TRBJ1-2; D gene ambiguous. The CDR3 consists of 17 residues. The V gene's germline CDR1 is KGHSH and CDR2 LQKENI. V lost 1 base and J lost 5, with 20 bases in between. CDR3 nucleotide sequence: TGTGCCAGCTCACCACTACACGTGGCCCAAGATCTTTATGGCTACACCTTC. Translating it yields CASSPLHVAQDLYGYTF.

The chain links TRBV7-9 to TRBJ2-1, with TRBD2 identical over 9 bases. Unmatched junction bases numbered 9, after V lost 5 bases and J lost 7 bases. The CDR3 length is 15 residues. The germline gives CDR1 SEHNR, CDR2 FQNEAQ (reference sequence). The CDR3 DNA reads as TGTGCCAGCAGCCTTAGCGGGGGTTTAAAGAATGAGCAGTTCTTC. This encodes CASSLSGGLKNEQFF.

DNA of the CDR3: TGCGCCAGCAGCTCAATGGGACAGGTCCAAGAGACCCAGTACTTC. This translates into CASSSMGQVQETQYF. The rearrangement joins TRBV5-1 to TRBJ2-5; 8 bases are shared with TRBD1. The CDR3 extends over 15 amino acids. V gave up 3 bases and J gave up 1 base; unmatched junction bases: 5. Germline CDR1 reads SGHRS; CDR2 reads YFSETQ.

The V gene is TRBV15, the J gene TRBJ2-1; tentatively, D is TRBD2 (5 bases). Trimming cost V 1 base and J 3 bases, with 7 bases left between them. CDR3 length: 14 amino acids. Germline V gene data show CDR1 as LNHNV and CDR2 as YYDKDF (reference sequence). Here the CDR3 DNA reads TGTGCCACCAGCAGAGCTGAGGGCTACAATGAGCAGTTCTTC. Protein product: CATSRAEGYNEQFF.

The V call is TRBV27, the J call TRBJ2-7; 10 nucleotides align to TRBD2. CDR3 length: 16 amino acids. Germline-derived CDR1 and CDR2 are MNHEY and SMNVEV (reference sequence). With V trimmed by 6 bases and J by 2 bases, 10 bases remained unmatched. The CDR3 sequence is CASRARTSGEAYEQYF. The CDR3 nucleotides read TGTGCCAGCAGGGCGAGAACTAGCGGGGAAGCCTACGAGCAGTACTTC.

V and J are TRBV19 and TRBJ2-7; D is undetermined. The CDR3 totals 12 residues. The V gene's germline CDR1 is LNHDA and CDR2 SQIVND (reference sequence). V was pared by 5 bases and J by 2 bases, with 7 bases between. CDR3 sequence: CASSSRAYEQYF. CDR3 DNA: TGTGCCAGTAGTTCACGGGCCTACGAGCAGTACTTC.

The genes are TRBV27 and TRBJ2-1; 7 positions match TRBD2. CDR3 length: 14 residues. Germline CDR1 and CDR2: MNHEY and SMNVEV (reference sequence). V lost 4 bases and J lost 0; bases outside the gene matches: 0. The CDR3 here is CASSWGGSYNEQFF. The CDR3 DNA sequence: TGTGCCAGCAGTTGGGGGGGCTCCTACAATGAGCAGTTCTTC.

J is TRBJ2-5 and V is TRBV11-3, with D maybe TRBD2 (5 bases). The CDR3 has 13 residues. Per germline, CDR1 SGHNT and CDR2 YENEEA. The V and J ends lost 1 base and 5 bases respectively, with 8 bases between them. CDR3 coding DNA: TGTGCCAGCAGCTTAGGGGTAGCGGAGACCCAGTACTTC. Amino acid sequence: CASSLGVAETQYF.

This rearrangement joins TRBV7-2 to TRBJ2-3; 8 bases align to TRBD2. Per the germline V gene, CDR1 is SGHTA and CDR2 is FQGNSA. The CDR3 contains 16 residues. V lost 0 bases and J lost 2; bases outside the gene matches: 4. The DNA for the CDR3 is TGTGCCAGCAGCTTAGCTCGGCGGGGGGACACAGATACGCAGTATTTT. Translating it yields CASSLARRGDTDTQYF.

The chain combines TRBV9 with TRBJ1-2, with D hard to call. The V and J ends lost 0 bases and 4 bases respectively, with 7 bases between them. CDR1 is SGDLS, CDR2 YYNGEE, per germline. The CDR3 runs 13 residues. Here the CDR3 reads CASSVDGVYGYTF. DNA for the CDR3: TGTGCCAGCAGCGTAGATGGAGTCTATGGCTACACCTTC.

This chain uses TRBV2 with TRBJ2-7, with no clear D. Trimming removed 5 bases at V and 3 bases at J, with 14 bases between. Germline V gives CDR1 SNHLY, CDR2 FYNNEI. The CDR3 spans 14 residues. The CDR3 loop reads CASSSSTSIYEQYF. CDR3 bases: TGTGCCAGCAGTTCAAGTACTTCTATCTACGAGCAGTACTTC.

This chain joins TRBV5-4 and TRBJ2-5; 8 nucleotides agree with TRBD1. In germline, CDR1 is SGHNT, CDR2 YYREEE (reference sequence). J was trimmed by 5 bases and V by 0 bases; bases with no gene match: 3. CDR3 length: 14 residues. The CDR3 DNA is TGTGCCAGCAGCTTGGGGCAGGGGGCTGAGACCCAGTACTTC. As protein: CASSLGQGAETQYF.

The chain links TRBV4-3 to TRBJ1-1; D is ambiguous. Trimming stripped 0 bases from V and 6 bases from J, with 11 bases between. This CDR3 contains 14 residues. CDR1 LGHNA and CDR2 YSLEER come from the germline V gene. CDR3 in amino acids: CASSQDLLLPEAFF. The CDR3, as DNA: TGCGCCAGCAGCCAAGATCTTTTACTCCCTGAAGCTTTCTTT.

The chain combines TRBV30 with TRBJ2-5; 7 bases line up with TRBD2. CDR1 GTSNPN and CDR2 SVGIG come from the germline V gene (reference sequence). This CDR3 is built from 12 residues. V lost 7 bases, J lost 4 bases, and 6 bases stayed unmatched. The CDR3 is CAFGTGGETQYF. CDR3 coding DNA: TGTGCCTTCGGAACGGGAGGAGAGACCCAGTACTTC.

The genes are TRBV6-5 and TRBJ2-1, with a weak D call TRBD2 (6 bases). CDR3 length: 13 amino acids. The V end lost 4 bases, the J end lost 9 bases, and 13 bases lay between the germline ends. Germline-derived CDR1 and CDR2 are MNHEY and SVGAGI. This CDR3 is CASSWRGLSEQFF. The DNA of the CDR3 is TGTGCCAGCAGTTGGCGGGGATTAAGTGAGCAGTTCTTC.

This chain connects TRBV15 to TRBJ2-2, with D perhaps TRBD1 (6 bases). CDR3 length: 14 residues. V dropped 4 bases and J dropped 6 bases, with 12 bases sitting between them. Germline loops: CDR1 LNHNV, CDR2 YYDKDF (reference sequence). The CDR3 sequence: CATSKTQGAGELFF. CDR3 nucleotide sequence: TGTGCCACCAGCAAGACACAGGGAGCCGGGGAGCTGTTTTTT.

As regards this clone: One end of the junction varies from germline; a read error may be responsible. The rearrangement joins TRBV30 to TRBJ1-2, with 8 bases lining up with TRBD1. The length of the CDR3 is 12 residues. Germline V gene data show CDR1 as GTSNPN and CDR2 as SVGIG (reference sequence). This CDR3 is CAARGQVRRNNF. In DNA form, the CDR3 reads TGTGCCGCACGGGGACAGGTACGACGTAATAACTTC.

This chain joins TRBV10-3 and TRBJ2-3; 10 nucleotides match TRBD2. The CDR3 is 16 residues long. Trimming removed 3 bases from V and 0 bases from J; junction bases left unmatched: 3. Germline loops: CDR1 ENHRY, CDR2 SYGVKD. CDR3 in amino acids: CAISDLAGESTDTQYF. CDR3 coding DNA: TGTGCCATCAGTGACCTAGCGGGAGAGAGCACAGATACGCAGTATTTT.

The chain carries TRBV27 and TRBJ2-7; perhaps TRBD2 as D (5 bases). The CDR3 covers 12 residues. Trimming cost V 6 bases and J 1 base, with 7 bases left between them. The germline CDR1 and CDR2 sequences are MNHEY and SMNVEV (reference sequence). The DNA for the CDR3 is TGTGCCAGCAGCGGGGTATCCTACGAGCAGTACTTC. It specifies CASSGVSYEQYF.

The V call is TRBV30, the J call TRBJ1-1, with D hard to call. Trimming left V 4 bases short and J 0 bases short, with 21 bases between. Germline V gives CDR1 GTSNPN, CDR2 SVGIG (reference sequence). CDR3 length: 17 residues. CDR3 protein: CAWKRGFMVDLNTEAFF. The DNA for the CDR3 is TGTGCCTGGAAACGGGGATTTATGGTTGACCTGAACACTGAAGCTTTCTTT. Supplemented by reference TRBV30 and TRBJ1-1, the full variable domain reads SQTIHQWPATLVQPVGSPLSLECTVEGTSNPNLYWYRQAAGRGLQLLFYSVGIGQISSEVPQNLSASRPQDRQFILSSKKLLLSDSGFYLCAWKRGFMVDLNTEAFFGQGTRLTVV.

CDR3 coding DNA: TGTGCCAGCAGACCAGACACGAGCACCGGGGAGCTGTTTTTT. Its translation: CASRPDTSTGELFF. V is TRBV6-1 and J is TRBJ2-2; D uncertain. Germline V lookup: CDR1 MNHNS, CDR2 SASEGT. The CDR3 extends over 14 amino acids. The V gene lost 6 bases and the J gene lost 4 bases, with 12 bases spanning the gap.